Detailed here is one T cell receptor (beta chain). Here immunoSEQ multiplex PCR was the method, and the copy in TCRdb shows in-frame clones only, minus some. The sample shows about 20,000 clones, approximately 86% of them seen only once. This sample was taken from a study of blood T cell repertoires in COVID-19. Looked up from germline, CDR1 is LGHDT and CDR2 is YNNKEL (reference sequence). The CDR3 extends over 16 amino acids. V was cut by 4 bases and J by 7 bases, with 23 bases left in between. The chain couples TRBV3-1 (or the pseudogene TRBV3-2) to TRBJ2-7; possibly TRBD2 for D (6 bases). The TCR originated in a human donor in a cohort sampled during active COVID-19. The source material was peripheral blood. CDR3 in DNA: TGTGCCAGCAGCCGAACTAGCCTGACCCGCCAGGGAGAGCAGTACTTC. Residues: CASSRTSLTRQGEQYF.